The 15 T cell receptor beta chains listed next were all sequenced from one sample in a study of cytomegalovirus exposure and HLA in healthy donors. PCR amplification relied on 60 Vbeta primers (plus 13 Jbeta primers). The method was immunoSEQ multiplex PCR; TCRdb's version includes in-frame clones alone and lacks a portion of them. Of about 130,000 clones detected, approximately 84% appear once; the ten largest clones hold roughly 1.8%. Material for sequencing was PBMCs. These receptor sequences come from a woman aged 40-49 years in good health and CMV-seronegative.

DNA of the CDR3: TGTGCCAGCAGTTTGCGGCAGGGCAGTCAGCCCCAGCATTTT. Translation: CASSLRQGSQPQHF. The V call is TRBV28, the J call TRBJ1-5; D perhaps matches TRBD1 (5 bases). Germline CDR1 and CDR2: MDHEN and SYDVKM. The CDR3 runs to 14 residues. V shed 3 bases and J shed 6 bases, with 12 bases lying between them. The full variable domain, with the rest looked up from reference TRBV28 and TRBJ1-5, is DVKVTQSSRYLVKRTGEKVFLECVQDMDHENMFWYRQDPGLGLRLIYFSYDVKMKEKGDIPEGYSVSREKKERFSLILESASTNQTSMYLCASSLRQGSQPQHFGDGTRLSIL.

This clone is a singleton in its sample. V and J are TRBV19 and TRBJ2-7, with 8 bases aligning to TRBD2. The CDR3 extends over 12 amino acids. Per the germline V gene, CDR1 is LNHDA and CDR2 is SQIVND (reference sequence). The junction had 4 bases not matched to a gene; V was cut back by 6 bases and J by 6 bases. The CDR3 DNA sequence: TGTGCCAGTAGCGGGAGGGCGGGCGAGCAGTACTTC. Protein sequence: CASSGRAGEQYF.

This chain uses TRBV19 with TRBJ2-3; TRBD2 agrees at 9 bases. Germline-derived CDR1 and CDR2 are LNHDA and SQIVND (reference sequence). V lost 4 bases to trimming and J lost 4 bases; unmatched junction nucleotides: 12. The CDR3 sequence is 17 residues long. The CDR3 sequence: CASSRPVAGAPADTQYF. CDR3 DNA: TGTGCCAGTAGTAGGCCCGTAGCGGGGGCTCCGGCAGATACGCAGTATTTT.

V is TRBV7-3 and J is TRBJ2-1; TRBD2 is a possible D gene (6 bases). V was clipped by 5 bases and J by 5 bases, with 10 bases between them. This CDR3 comprises 13 residues. CDR1 is SGHTA and CDR2 is FQGTGA in the germline V gene. CDR3 loop: CASSGGTDNEQFF. CDR3 DNA: TGTGCCAGCAGCGGCGGGACGGACAATGAGCAGTTCTTC. Together with reference TRBV7-3 and TRBJ2-1, the CDR3 gives the full variable domain: GAGVSQTPSNKVTEKGKYVELRCDPISGHTALYWYRQSLGQGPEFLIYFQGTGAADDSGLPNDRFFAVRPEGSVSTLKIQRTERGDSAVYLCASSGGTDNEQFFGPGTRLTVL.

This clone was observed once. The gene calls are TRBV7-4 and TRBJ2-7; D possibly corresponds to TRBD1 (5 bases). CDR1 is SGHVT and CDR2 is SQSDAQ in the germline V gene. The CDR3 is 17 amino acids. The V end was cut by 4 bases, the J end by 2 bases, with 21 bases between. Here the CDR3 DNA reads TGTGCCAGCAGCTCTTACGGAGTCCAGGGAAACCCCTACGAGCAGTACTTC. This gives the protein CASSSYGVQGNPYEQYF.

V usage is TRBV30 and J usage is TRBJ2-7, with D unclear. This CDR3 is 12 amino acids long. Trimming removed 5 bases at V and 5 bases at J, with 13 bases between. Germline V CDR1 and CDR2: GTSNPN, SVGIG (reference sequence). DNA of the CDR3: TGTGCCTGGTCGGGTATGGCCCACGAGCAGTACTTC. This sequence encodes CAWSGMAHEQYF.

The chain links TRBV28 to TRBJ1-2, with D possibly matching TRBD1 (5 bases). The ends were cut back, 8 bases at V and 4 bases at J, with 14 bases in the middle. In germline, CDR1 is MDHEN, CDR2 SYDVKM. The CDR3 contains 13 residues. The CDR3, as DNA: TGTGCCAGCGGTACTACAGGCCTCTATGGCTACACCTTC. Its protein is CASGTTGLYGYTF.

The V call is TRBV16, the J call TRBJ2-5; D not certain. The V end was cut by 3 bases, the J end by 1 base, with 6 bases between. The CDR3 covers 13 residues. CDR1 is KGHSY, CDR2 FQNENV, per germline. The CDR3 bases are TGTGCCAGCAGCCAGGGCAGCCAAGAGACCCAGTACTTC. Protein product: CASSQGSQETQYF.

This clone was seen more than once but under ten times. The rearrangement joins TRBV27 to TRBJ2-1, with 8 bases that match TRBD2. The V gene end was trimmed by 8 bases and the J gene end by 2 bases; junction bases not matched to a gene: 8. CDR1 and CDR2 (germline): MNHEY, SMNVEV (reference sequence). The CDR3 contains 15 residues. CDR3 DNA sequence: TGTGCCAGCGGTAATGTAGCGGGAACCTACAATGAGCAGTTCTTC. Amino acids: CASGNVAGTYNEQFF.

The V call is TRBV10-3, the J call TRBJ2-2; 9 bases align to TRBD1. CDR1 ENHRY and CDR2 SYGVKD come from the germline V gene. J was trimmed by 5 bases and V by 4 bases; bases with no gene match: 17. The CDR3 extends over 19 amino acids. CDR3 protein: CAISGAGTGIRPGTGELFF. The CDR3 DNA is TGTGCCATCAGTGGGGCCGGGACAGGGATCCGTCCCGGGACCGGGGAGCTGTTTTTT.

V and J are TRBV9 and TRBJ1-1, with a possible D match to TRBD1 (6 bases). The germline V gene has CDR1 SGDLS and CDR2 YYNGEE. V lost 3 bases, J lost 6 bases, and 18 bases lay in between. The CDR3 loop spans 15 amino acids. CDR3 sequence reads: CASSDPAGGAAEAFF. As DNA, the CDR3 is TGTGCCAGCAGCGACCCGGCTGGGGGCGCAGCTGAAGCTTTCTTT. The full variable domain, rest sourced from reference TRBV9 and TRBJ1-1, is DSGVTQTPKHLITATGQRVTLRCSPRSGDLSVYWYQQSLDQGLQFLIQYYNGEERAKGNILERFSAQQFPDLHSELNLSSLELGDSALYFCASSDPAGGAAEAFFGQGTRLTVV.

The J gene is TRBJ2-3, the V gene TRBV5-1; 9 bases fit TRBD2. Per the germline V gene, CDR1 is SGHRS and CDR2 is YFSETQ. This CDR3 is 15 amino acids long. V shed 4 bases and J 2 bases; nucleotides not matched to a gene: 5. The CDR3 spells CASSTLAGATDTQYF. DNA of the CDR3: TGCGCCAGCAGCACCTTAGCGGGGGCCACAGATACGCAGTATTTT.

The V gene is TRBV5-4, the J gene TRBJ2-6; D ambiguous. Germline CDR1 reads SGHNT; CDR2 reads YYREEE (reference sequence). The CDR3 sequence is 15 residues long. V lost 4 bases and J 0 bases, leaving 8 bases between the germline ends. The CDR3: CASSPASSGANVLTF. The CDR3 nucleotides are TGTGCCAGCAGCCCTGCTAGCTCTGGGGCCAACGTCCTGACTTTC.

V gene TRBV6-1 combines with J gene TRBJ2-5; 7 positions match TRBD1. Per germline, CDR1 MNHNS and CDR2 SASEGT. CDR3 length equals 15 residues. V gave up 5 bases and J gave up 2 bases; unmatched junction bases: 8. The CDR3 protein is CASSRDSLSQETQYF. CDR3 DNA: TGTGCCAGCAGTCGGGACAGCTTAAGTCAAGAGACCCAGTACTTC.

This chain joins TRBV27 and TRBJ2-3; D unresolved. Germline V gives CDR1 MNHEY, CDR2 SMNVEV (reference sequence). The CDR3 runs 13 residues. Trimming pared 4 bases from V and 3 bases from J, leaving 8 bases between. CDR3 sequence: CASSSHGTDTQYF. The DNA for the CDR3 is TGTGCCAGCAGTTCCCACGGGACAGATACGCAGTATTTT.